The clone carrying this T cell receptor beta chain was recorded many times. PCR was performed a second time for about 7 to 12 cycles using a sample-barcoded 5' primer and a J-beta primer mix. Every cDNA molecule bore a tag from a template-switch adaptor containing 12 random nucleotides. TCRdb re-called the 5' RACE reads through MiXCR, storing one row per CDR3 protein. Among under 2 million distinct CDR3 sequences listed, around 35% were seen once. The CDR3 runs to 15 residues. Germline V lookup: CDR1 MGHRA, CDR2 YSYEKL. V was clipped by 1 base and J by 2 bases, with 9 bases between them. This entry comes from a study of blood T cells in healthy people across ages.

The sequencing sample was made of blood. The V gene is TRBV4-1, the J gene TRBJ2-1, with D unresolved. This clonotype was obtained from a woman in her twenties or thirties in good health. This CDR3 is CASSQAGVTYNEQFF. As DNA, the CDR3 is TGCGCCAGCAGCCAAGCTGGCGTAACCTACAATGAGCAGTTCTTC.